The TCR beta chain under discussion was sequenced for a study of T cells in Graves' hyperthyroidism and ophthalmopathy. Study conclusions and caveats: Ophthalmopathy was distinguished from stable hyperthyroidism by 13 V-J signatures.

RNA transcripts served as the template for amplifying TCR beta CDR3 regions. Carried out on the TCR CDR3, a first-round RT-PCR used the HTBI primer set. One entry per CDR3 protein, called by TCRdb with MiXCR from the multiplex PCR reads. Of approximately 620,000 distinct CDR3 sequences in the sample, 16% were seen once. With 3 bases removed from V and 2 bases from J, the gap between germline ends came to 7 bases. Looked up from germline, CDR1 is SEHNR and CDR2 is FQNEAQ (reference sequence). The CDR3 contains 14 residues. Comments on this clonotype: Antigen unknown.

The source of this sequence is a woman in her 40s with Graves' ophthalmopathy. The source material was blood. The V call is TRBV7-9, the J call TRBJ1-4; the D is unclear. CDR3: CASSFSGTNEKLFF. CDR3 nucleotides: TGTGCCAGCAGCTTTAGCGGTACTAATGAAAAACTGTTTTTT. Based on the CDR3 plus reference TRBV7-9 and TRBJ1-4, the full variable domain is DTGVSQNPRHKITKRGQNVTFRCDPISEHNRLYWYRQTLGQGPEFLTYFQNEAQLEKSRLLSDRFSAERPKGSFSTLEIQRTEQGDSAMYLCASSFSGTNEKLFFGSGTQLSVL.